This T cell receptor (beta chain) was sequenced during a study of vaccination effects on CD4 cells after COVID-19. Study summary: Two recovered convalescent patients were sampled 16 days and one week pre-vaccination.

The CDR3 is 12 residues long. Germline loops: CDR1 MGHDK, CDR2 SYGVNS. Trimming stripped 3 bases from V and 4 bases from J, with 6 bases between. Sequenced by immunoSEQ multiplex PCR; TCRdb stores in-frame clones only, minus some. The sample includes approximately 40,000 clones, roughly 73% of them seen just once. Points on this clone: Its antigen is currently unknown.

Using viral peptide pools, the ViraFEST assay grew out antigen-specific CD4+ T cells prior to sequencing. With nine to eleven days of culture completed, CD4+ T cells were isolated. Convalescent patients had PCR-confirmed SARS-CoV-2 infection between March and December 2020. Specimen: CD4+ T cells from PBMCs cultured with a peptide pool, collected before COVID-19 vaccination. This chain connects TRBV25-1 to TRBJ1-1; D is uncertain. This clonotype was obtained from a human donor who had a prior SARS-CoV-2 infection. The CDR3 DNA follows: TGTGCCAGCAGTGACGGAAGCACTGAAGCTTTCTTT. Protein: CASSDGSTEAFF.